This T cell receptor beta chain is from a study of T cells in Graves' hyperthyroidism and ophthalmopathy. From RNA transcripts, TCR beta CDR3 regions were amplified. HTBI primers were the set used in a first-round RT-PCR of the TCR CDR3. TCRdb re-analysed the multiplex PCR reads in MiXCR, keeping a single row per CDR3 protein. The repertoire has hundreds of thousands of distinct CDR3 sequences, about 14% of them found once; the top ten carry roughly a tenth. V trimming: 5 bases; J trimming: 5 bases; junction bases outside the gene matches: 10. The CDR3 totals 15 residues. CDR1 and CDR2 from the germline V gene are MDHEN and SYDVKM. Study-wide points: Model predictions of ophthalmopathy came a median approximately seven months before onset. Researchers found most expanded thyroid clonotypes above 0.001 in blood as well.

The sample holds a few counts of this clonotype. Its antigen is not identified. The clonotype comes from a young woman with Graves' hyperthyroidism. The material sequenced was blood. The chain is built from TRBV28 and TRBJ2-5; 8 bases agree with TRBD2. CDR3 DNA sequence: TGTGCCAGCAGTGTCCATGGGAGCGGGAGTGAGACCCAGTACTTC. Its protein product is CASSVHGSGSETQYF. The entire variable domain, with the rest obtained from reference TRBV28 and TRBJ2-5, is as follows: DVKVTQSSRYLVKRTGEKVFLECVQDMDHENMFWYRQDPGLGLRLIYFSYDVKMKEKGDIPEGYSVSREKKERFSLILESASTNQTSMYLCASSVHGSGSETQYFGPGTRLLVL.